The T cell receptor beta chain under discussion was sequenced for a study of shared clonotypes between healthy human individuals. Looking at the study overall: A donor's plate count was three for CD4 naive and three for CD4 memory; CD8 naive had two and CD8 memory one.

The V and J ends lost 2 bases and 6 bases respectively, with 17 bases between them. Germline V gives CDR1 SGHTA, CDR2 FQGNSA. The length of the CDR3 is 15 residues. Generated by immunoSEQ multiplex PCR, the TCRdb table keeps only in-frame clones and is missing some. The table lists hundreds of thousands of clones, approximately 79% of them singletons. The sequencing sample was made of memory CD4+ T cells sorted from blood. Subset denoted: CD45RA-negative fraction. The chain is built from TRBV7-2 and TRBJ2-7, with a weak D call TRBD1 (5 bases). The receptor was derived from a woman aged 25 to 39 in good health. CDR3 in amino acids: CASSLSTVRGSEQYF. DNA for the CDR3: TGTGCCAGCAGCTTAAGTACGGTTAGGGGTAGCGAGCAGTACTTC.